The T cell receptor (beta chain) described here comes from a study of cytomegalovirus exposure and HLA in healthy donors. Study-level results: As a later analysis showed, a missense DCLRE1C variant was linked to trimming of TCR beta V- and J-genes. DRB1 had the most TCR associations and HLA-C the fewest, a later analysis found, with rates varying by HLA locus.

This clone was counted a few times. Its specificity is not known. Primers for the PCR totalled 60 Vbeta and 13 Jbeta. Clones were read by immunoSEQ multiplex PCR, and TCRdb kept only the in-frame ones, dropping some. The sample contains 150,000 to 200,000 clones, 84% of which appear only once. Per the germline V gene, CDR1 is PRHDT and CDR2 is FYEKMQ (reference sequence). The ends lost 5 bases at V and 6 bases at J; junction bases unmatched: 3. The CDR3 has 13 amino acids. The chain is built from TRBV13 and TRBJ2-1; TRBD2 aligns across 8 bases. Sequencing was carried out using PBMCs. The receptor's source is a boy aged 2-9 years in good health and CMV-seronegative. Here the CDR3 DNA reads TGTGCCAGCAGCGTCGGGAGGGCCAATGAGCAGTTCTTC. Protein product: CASSVGRANEQFF.